This T cell receptor (beta chain) was recovered during a study of blood T cell repertoires in COVID-19. In the original workflow: The assay estimated nucleated cells by amplifying reference gene primers. Sequencing was performed with immunoSEQ multiplex PCR; in TCRdb, only in-frame clones are kept and a portion is missing. The V and J calls and clone size were taken over from that table, and D and trimming were inferred from the DNA. This table holds 300,000 to 450,000 clones, about 88% found once. The germline V and J ends were trimmed by 5 bases and 5 bases, with 12 bases remaining between them. The CDR3 spans 14 residues. Germline CDR1 LNHDA, CDR2 SQIVND (reference sequence). Cohort placement rested on clinical history that participants reported themselves.

Sequences were obtained from PBMCs or T cells enriched from blood (not recorded which). The sequence derives from a woman younger than 30 who had recovered from COVID-19. V and J are TRBV19 and TRBJ2-2; D is perhaps TRBD1 (5 bases). CDR3 sequence (DNA): TGTGCCAGTAGTTACCAGGGATGGACCGGGGAGCTGTTTTTT. As protein: CASSYQGWTGELFF.